This TCR beta chain was found in a study of cytomegalovirus exposure and HLA in healthy donors. Study-wide findings and caveats: In vitro work confirmed that a few CMV-associated chains recognize CMV antigens. Later analysis revealed greater clonal expansion in HLA-associated TCR beta chains than in equally common others. Across donors, sequencing depth was assumed by presence/absence analyses to be roughly uniform. HLA alleles showed associations with 16,951 TCR beta sequences in a later analysis, at a 0.05 false discovery rate.

Note on this clone: Its cognate antigen is unknown.

Primers: 60 Vbeta forward and 13 Jbeta reverse. Profiling relied on immunoSEQ multiplex PCR, and the TCRdb table lists in-frame clones only, not all of them. The repertoire holds over 150,000 clones, with around 68% as singletons. Specimen: PBMCs. The clonotype comes from a man aged 50-59 years in good health and CMV-seronegative.

The CDR3 region has the DNA TGCGCCAGCAGCCCCGGCGGCGGGGGGGCCCCGACCAAAAACATTCAGTACTTC. Encoded protein: CASSPGGGGAPTKNIQYF. The V and J genes are TRBV4-3 and TRBJ2-4, with 9 bases aligning to TRBD2. The J segment lost 2 bases and the V segment lost 4 bases, leaving 12 bases of the junction unmatched. The CDR3 sequence is 18 residues long. Germline V gives CDR1 LGHNA, CDR2 YSLEER.